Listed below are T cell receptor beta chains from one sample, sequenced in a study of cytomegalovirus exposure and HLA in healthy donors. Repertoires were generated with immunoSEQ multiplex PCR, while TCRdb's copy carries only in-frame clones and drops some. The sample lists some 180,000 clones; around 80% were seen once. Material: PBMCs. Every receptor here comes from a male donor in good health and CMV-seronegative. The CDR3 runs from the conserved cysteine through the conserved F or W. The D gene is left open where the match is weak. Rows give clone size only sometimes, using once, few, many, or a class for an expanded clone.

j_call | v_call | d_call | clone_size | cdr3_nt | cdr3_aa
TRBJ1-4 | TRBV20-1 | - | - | TGCAGTGCTAGACAGGGTAAAAAACTGTTTTTT | CSARQGKKLFF
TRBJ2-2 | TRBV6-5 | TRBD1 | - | TGTGCCAGCAGCCGACAGGGCCCGGGAACCGGGGAGCTGTTTTTT | CASSRQGPGTGELFF
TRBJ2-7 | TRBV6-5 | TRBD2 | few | TGTGCCAGCAGTTACTCTGAGCGGGGCAACTACGAGCAGTACTTC | CASSYSERGNYEQYF
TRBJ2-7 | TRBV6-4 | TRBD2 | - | TGTGCCAGCAGTGACCCAATGACTAGCGGGGGGACCGAGCCTTTCTACGAGCAGTACTTC | CASSDPMTSGGTEPFYEQYF
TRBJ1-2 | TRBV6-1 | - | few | TGTGCCAGCAGTGGGACAGTTAACTATGGCTACACCTTC | CASSGTVNYGYTF
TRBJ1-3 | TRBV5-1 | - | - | TGCGCCAGCAGCTTGGTTGCGGCCTCTGGAAACACCATATATTTT | CASSLVAASGNTIYF
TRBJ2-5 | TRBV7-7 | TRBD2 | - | TGTGCCAGCAGCTCTAGCGGGGGGGCATCGGAGACCCAGTACTTC | CASSSSGGASETQYF
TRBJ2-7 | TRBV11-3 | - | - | TGTGCCAGCAGCTTAGCCCCGGGGGAAACCTACGAGCAGTACTTC | CASSLAPGETYEQYF
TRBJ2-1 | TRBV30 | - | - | TGTGCCTGGAGTGTAGGGGTAGGGGGGGGCTCCTACAATGAGCAGTTCTTC | CAWSVGVGGGSYNEQFF
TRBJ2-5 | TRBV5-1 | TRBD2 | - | TGCGCCAGCAGCCAGGGACTAGCGGGGAACGGAGGGGAGACCCAGTACTTC | CASSQGLAGNGGETQYF
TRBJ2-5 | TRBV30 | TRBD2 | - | TGTGCCTGGACCACTAGCGCTCGCCAAGAGACCCAGTACTTC | CAWTTSARQETQYF
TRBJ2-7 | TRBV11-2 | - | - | TGTGCCAGCAGCTACAGGGCGTCCGAGCAGTACTTC | CASSYRASEQYF
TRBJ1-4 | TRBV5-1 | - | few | TGCGCCAGCAGCAAGGACAGCGTAAAACTGTTTTTT | CASSKDSVKLFF
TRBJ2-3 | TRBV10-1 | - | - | TGCGCCAGCAGTGAAGGCGCGGCCCACACAGATACGCAGTATTTT | CASSEGAAHTDTQYF
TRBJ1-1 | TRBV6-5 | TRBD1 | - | TGTGCCAGCAGTATCGACAGGGGGGGAGCTGAAGCTTTCTTT | CASSIDRGGAEAFF
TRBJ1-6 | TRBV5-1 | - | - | TGCGCCAGCAGCCTCGCAGGGATAGGACGCTCACCCCTCCACTTT | CASSLAGIGRSPLHF
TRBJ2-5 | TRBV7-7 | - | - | TGTGCCAGCAGCGTTGGGGGGTCGTACCAAGAGACCCAGTACTTC | CASSVGGSYQETQYF
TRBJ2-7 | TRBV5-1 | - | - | TGCGCCAGCAGCTCACAGACCTACGAGCAGTACTTC | CASSSQTYEQYF
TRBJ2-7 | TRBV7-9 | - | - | TGTGCCAGCAGCCCCGCGCAGGCGAATCCCCCGATCACAACCTACGAGCAGTACTTC | CASSPAQANPPITTYEQYF
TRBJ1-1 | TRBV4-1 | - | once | TGCGCCAGCAGCCACACGGGGGAACTTGAAGCTTTCTTT | CASSHTGELEAFF
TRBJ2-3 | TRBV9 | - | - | TGTGCCAGCAGCACCCTTGGAGGGGCTGGCACAGATACGCAGTATTTT | CASSTLGGAGTDTQYF
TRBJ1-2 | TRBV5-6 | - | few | TGTGCCAGCAGCTTGGGGCGGAGTAACTATGGCTACACCTTC | CASSLGRSNYGYTF
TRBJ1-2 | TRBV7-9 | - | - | TGTGCCAGCTCCCAAACTAACTATGGCTACACCTTC | CASSQTNYGYTF
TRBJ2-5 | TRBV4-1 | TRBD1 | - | TGCGCCAGCAGCCCTTACACGGACAGGCCGCAAGAGACCCAGTACTTC | CASSPYTDRPQETQYF
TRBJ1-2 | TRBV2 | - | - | TGTGCCAGCAGTGCTGGGGGCATGGGTGGCTACACCTTC | CASSAGGMGGYTF
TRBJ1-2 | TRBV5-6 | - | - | TGTGCCAGCAGCTTGTCAGGGCTTTATGGCTACACCTTC | CASSLSGLYGYTF
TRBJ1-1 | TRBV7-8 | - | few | TGTGCCAGCAGCTTAGCTAGGGGCACTGAAGCTTTCTTT | CASSLARGTEAFF
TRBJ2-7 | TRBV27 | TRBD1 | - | TGTGCCAGCAGCTGGACAGGGGGAGGCTACGAGCAGTACTTC | CASSWTGGGYEQYF
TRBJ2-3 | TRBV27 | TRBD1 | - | TGTGCCAGCAGTTTAAGAGGGGGCGGTTTCGCCCGCACAGATACGCAGTATTTT | CASSLRGGGFARTDTQYF
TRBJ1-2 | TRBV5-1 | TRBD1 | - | TGCGCCAGCAGCTTGGTTGTTGGGACAGGAACTTTTGGCTACACCTTC | CASSLVVGTGTFGYTF
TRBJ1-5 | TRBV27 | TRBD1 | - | TGTGCCAGCAGACCGGACAGGGCGGGTCAGCCCCAGCATTTT | CASRPDRAGQPQHF
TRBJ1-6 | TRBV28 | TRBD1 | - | TGTGCCAGCAGTCCCGGGACAGGAGGATCACCCCTCCACTTT | CASSPGTGGSPLHF
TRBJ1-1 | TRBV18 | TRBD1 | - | TGTGCCAGCTCCTGGACAGGAGCGAACACTGAAGCTTTCTTT | CASSWTGANTEAFF
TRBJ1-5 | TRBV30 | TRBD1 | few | TGTGCCTGGAGTCCCGAGACAGGGTATCGCAATCAGCCCCAGCATTTT | CAWSPETGYRNQPQHF
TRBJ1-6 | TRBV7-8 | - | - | TGTGCCAGCAGCCCGTCGGTAGGACTTGAGATTTCACCCCTCCACTTT | CASSPSVGLEISPLHF
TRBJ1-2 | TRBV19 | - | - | TGTGCCAGTAGCCCTACCGGGACTGTAGATGGCTACACCTTC | CASSPTGTVDGYTF
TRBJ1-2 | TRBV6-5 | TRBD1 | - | TGTGCCAGCAGCCGAGAGGGACAGAACTATGGCTACACCTTC | CASSREGQNYGYTF
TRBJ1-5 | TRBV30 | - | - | TGTGCCTGGAGTGTACGATCGGGCAATCAGCCCCAGCATTTT | CAWSVRSGNQPQHF
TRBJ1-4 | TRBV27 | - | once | TGTGCCAGCAGTTTATGGGGGGTGCAAACAACTAATGAAAAACTGTTTTTT | CASSLWGVQTTNEKLFF
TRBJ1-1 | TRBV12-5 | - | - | TGTGCTAGTGGTGACCCGGAGTACGGGGAAAACACTGAAGCTTTCTTT | CASGDPEYGENTEAFF
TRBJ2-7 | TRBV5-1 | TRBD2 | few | TGCGCCAGCCGTCGACTAGCGGAGAGCTCCTACGAGCAGTACTTC | CASRRLAESSYEQYF
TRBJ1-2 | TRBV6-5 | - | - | TGTGCCACCAGCGGGGAGAATGGCTACACCTTC | CATSGENGYTF
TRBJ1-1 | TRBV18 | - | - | TGTGCCAGCTCACCACGGGGGGGTGAGAACACTGAAGCTTTCTTT | CASSPRGGENTEAFF
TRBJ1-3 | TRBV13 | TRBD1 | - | TGTGCCAGCAGCTTAGGAGGTCAGGGGGCTGGAAACACCATATATTTT | CASSLGGQGAGNTIYF
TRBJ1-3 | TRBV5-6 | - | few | TGTGCCAGCACCACTGTGAAAGGGGCCAACTCTGGAAACACCATATATTTT | CASTTVKGANSGNTIYF
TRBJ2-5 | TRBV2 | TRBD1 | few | TGTGCCAGCAGTTCCTGGACAGGGAAGGAGACCCAGTACTTC | CASSSWTGKETQYF